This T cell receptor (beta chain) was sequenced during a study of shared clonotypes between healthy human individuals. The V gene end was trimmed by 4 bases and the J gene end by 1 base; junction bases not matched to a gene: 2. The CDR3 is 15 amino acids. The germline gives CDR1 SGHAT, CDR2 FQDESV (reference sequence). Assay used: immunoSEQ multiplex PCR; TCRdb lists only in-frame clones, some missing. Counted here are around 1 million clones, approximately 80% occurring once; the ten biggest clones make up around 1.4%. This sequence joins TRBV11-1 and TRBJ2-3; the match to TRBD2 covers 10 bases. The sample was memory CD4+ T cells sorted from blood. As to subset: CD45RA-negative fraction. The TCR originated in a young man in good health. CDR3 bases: TGTGCCAGCAGCTCAACTAGCGGGGGCACAGATACGCAGTATTTT. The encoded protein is CASSSTSGGTDTQYF. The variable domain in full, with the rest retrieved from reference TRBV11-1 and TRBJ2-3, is EAEVAQSPRYKITEKSQAVAFWCDPISGHATLYWYRQILGQGPELLVQFQDESVVDDSQLPKDRFSAERLKGVDSTLKIQPAELGDSAMYLCASSSTSGGTDTQYFGPGTRLTVL.